This TCR beta chain was captured by sequencing in a study of blood T cell repertoires in COVID-19. The protocol was immunoSEQ multiplex PCR, while the TCRdb copy is restricted to in-frame clones and leaves out a portion. Among over 400,000 clones listed, approximately 91% were seen once. V gave up 0 bases and J gave up 3 bases, with 13 bases separating them. This CDR3 has 16 amino acids. The sample comprised PBMCs or T cells enriched from blood (not recorded which). The chain joins TRBV23-1 to TRBJ2-3; maybe TRBD1 (6 bases). TRBV23-1 carries the ORF label, with uncertain function. This receptor was obtained from a woman aged 55-75 years who had recovered from COVID-19. The CDR3 sequence is CASSQSPGARTDTQYF. In nucleotides, the CDR3 is TGCGCCAGCAGTCAATCCCCAGGGGCGAGAACAGATACGCAGTATTTT.